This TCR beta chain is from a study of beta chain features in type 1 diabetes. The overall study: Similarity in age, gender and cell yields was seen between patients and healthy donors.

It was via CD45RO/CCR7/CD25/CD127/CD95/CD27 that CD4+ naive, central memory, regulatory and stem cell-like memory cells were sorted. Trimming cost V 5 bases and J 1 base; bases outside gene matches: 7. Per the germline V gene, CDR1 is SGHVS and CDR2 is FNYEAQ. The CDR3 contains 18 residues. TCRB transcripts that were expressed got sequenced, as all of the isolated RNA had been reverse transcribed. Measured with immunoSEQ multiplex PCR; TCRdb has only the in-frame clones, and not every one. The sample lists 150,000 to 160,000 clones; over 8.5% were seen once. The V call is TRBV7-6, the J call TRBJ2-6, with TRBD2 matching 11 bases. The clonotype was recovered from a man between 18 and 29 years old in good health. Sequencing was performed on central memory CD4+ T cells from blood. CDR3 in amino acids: CASSAKLAGESGANVLTF. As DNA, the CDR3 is TGTGCCAGCAGCGCAAAACTAGCGGGAGAATCTGGGGCCAACGTCCTGACTTTC.